One and the same sample provided the 11 T cell receptor beta chains below, sequenced in a study of blood T cell repertoires in COVID-19. The table came from immunoSEQ multiplex PCR; TCRdb's copy has only in-frame clones and leaves some out. The table records over 400,000 clones, 75% to 90% of them present only once. Input material: peripheral blood. The source of these receptors is a human donor in a cohort sampled during active COVID-19.

This sequence joins TRBV3-1 (or the pseudogene TRBV3-2) and TRBJ1-6; maybe TRBD1 (5 bases). V lost 0 bases and J 15 bases, leaving 9 bases between the germline ends. This CDR3 comprises 12 residues. Germline V lookup: CDR1 LGHDT, CDR2 YNNKEL (reference sequence). CDR3 nucleotides: TGTGCCAGCAGCCAAGATTGGCAGGGCCTCCACTTT. This sequence encodes CASSQDWQGLHF.

The chain is built from TRBV15 and TRBJ2-2; 13 bases agree with TRBD2. J was trimmed by 5 bases and V by 6 bases; bases with no gene match: 6. This CDR3 contains 16 residues. The germline V gene encodes CDR1 LNHNV and CDR2 YYDKDF (reference sequence). CDR3 DNA: TGTGCCACCAGTGCGACTAGCGGGAGGATTACCGGGGAGCTGTTTTTT. Its translation is CATSATSGRITGELFF.

In nucleotides, the CDR3 is TGCGCCAGCAGCTCCCGGACTAGCGGGGGGTTTATCGAAAACGAGCAGTACTTC. Residues: CASSSRTSGGFIENEQYF. The gene calls are TRBV5-1 and TRBJ2-7; 14 bases match TRBD2. CDR1 is SGHRS, CDR2 YFSETQ, per germline. The CDR3 consists of 18 residues. V shed 3 bases and J 5 bases; nucleotides not matched to a gene: 13.

The chain couples TRBV29-1 to TRBJ2-2, with TRBD1 identical over 10 bases. V was pared by 7 bases and J by 3 bases, with 2 bases of the junction left unmatched. The germline V gene has CDR1 SQVTM and CDR2 ANQGSEA. The CDR3 has 13 residues. The DNA for the CDR3 is TGCAGCGGCGGGACAGGGGACACCGGGGAGCTGTTTTTT. This sequence encodes CSGGTGDTGELFF.

The chain recombines TRBV7-2 with TRBJ2-4; 11 bases map to TRBD2. The germline V gene has CDR1 SGHTA and CDR2 FQGNSA. The CDR3 is 16 residues long. Germline trimming cut 1 base from V and 9 bases from J; bases unmatched to any gene: 8. CDR3 in amino acids: CASSLELAGGKGIQYF. The CDR3 nucleotides read TGTGCCAGCAGCTTAGAGCTAGCGGGAGGTAAAGGCATTCAGTACTTC.

The rearrangement uses TRBV9 and TRBJ2-1; possibly TRBD1 for D (5 bases). The germline V gene encodes CDR1 SGDLS and CDR2 YYNGEE. Trimming left V 0 bases short and J 2 bases short, with 6 bases between. The CDR3 length is 14 residues. The CDR3 region is CASSVVGAYNEQFF. In DNA form, the CDR3 reads TGTGCCAGCAGCGTAGTAGGGGCCTACAATGAGCAGTTCTTC.

A single count supports this clone. V is TRBV11-2 and J is TRBJ1-2; tentative D call: TRBD1 (6 bases). The CDR3 spans 16 residues. Trimming left V 5 bases short and J 0 bases short, with 16 bases between. The germline V gene has CDR1 SGHAT and CDR2 FQNNGV. This chain's CDR3 is CASSPWTVLANYGYTF. The CDR3, as DNA: TGTGCCAGCAGCCCGTGGACAGTCCTAGCTAACTATGGCTACACCTTC. Using reference TRBV11-2 and TRBJ1-2 for the parts outside the CDR3, the full variable domain is EAGVAQSPRYKIIEKRQSVAFWCNPISGHATLYWYQQILGQGPKLLIQFQNNGVVDDSQLPKDRFSAERLKGVDSTLKIQPAKLEDSAVYLCASSPWTVLANYGYTFGSGTRLTVV.

The chain combines TRBV19 with TRBJ2-7; 7 nucleotides align to TRBD1. The CDR3 is 12 amino acids. With V trimmed by 3 bases and J by 10 bases, 6 bases remained unmatched. The germline CDR1 and CDR2 sequences are LNHDA and SQIVND (reference sequence). Here the CDR3 DNA reads TGTGCCAGTAGTATGCGGCAGGGGGAACAGTACTTC. It translates to CASSMRQGEQYF.

J is TRBJ1-5 and V is TRBV3-1 (or the pseudogene TRBV3-2); a weak D match, TRBD1 (5 bases). Germline assignment: CDR1 LGHDT and CDR2 YNNKEL (reference sequence). The length of the CDR3 is 15 residues. The V and J ends lost 3 bases and 1 base respectively, with 10 bases between them. CDR3 nucleotide sequence: TGTGCCAGCAGCCACGCCCGGGGGAGCAATCAGCCCCAGCATTTT. Protein product: CASSHARGSNQPQHF.

The CDR3 loop is CASGLRGGYNEQFF. In DNA, the CDR3 is TGTGCTAGTGGTTTGAGGGGAGGATACAATGAGCAGTTCTTC. The chain has TRBV12-5 and TRBJ2-1, with TRBD2 as a possible D gene (6 bases). V shed 2 bases and J shed 4 bases, with 9 bases lying between them. Germline V gene data show CDR1 as LGHNT and CDR2 as FRNRAP. The CDR3 spans 14 residues. Together with reference TRBV12-5 and TRBJ2-1, the CDR3 gives the full variable domain: DARVTQTPRHKVTEMGQEVTMRCQPILGHNTVFWYRQTMMQGLELLAYFRNRAPLDDSGMPKDRFSAEMPDATLATLKIQPSEPRDSAVYFCASGLRGGYNEQFFGPGTRLTVL.

V is TRBV4-1 and J is TRBJ1-2, with D maybe TRBD1 (5 bases). Per germline, CDR1 MGHRA and CDR2 YSYEKL. The CDR3 sequence is 17 residues long. The V end lost 0 bases, the J end lost 3 bases, and 17 bases lay between the germline ends. CDR3 in amino acids: CASSQDLNGGNYYGYTF. The CDR3 DNA is TGCGCCAGCAGCCAAGATTTGAACGGGGGAAACTACTATGGCTACACCTTC.